The 25 T cell receptor beta chains below come from one sample, sequenced in a study of T cell responses to AZD1222 COVID-19 vaccine. Profiling relied on immunoSEQ multiplex PCR, and the TCRdb table lists in-frame clones only, not all of them. The sample has some 120,000 clones, approximately 82% seen once. The source material was peripheral blood, sampled 28 days after the second AZD1222 dose. These receptors were taken from an adult who received the AZD1222 COVID-19 vaccine.

This sequence joins TRBV28 and TRBJ1-5, with 8 bases matching TRBD1. The CDR3 extends over 17 amino acids. Per the germline V gene, CDR1 is MDHEN and CDR2 is SYDVKM. V was pared by 6 bases and J by 0 bases, with 10 bases of the junction left unmatched. CDR3 sequence (DNA): TGTGCCAGCAGCGGGAGGACAGGGACTTATAGCAATCAGCCCCAGCATTTT. Residues: CASSGRTGTYSNQPQHF.

This clone has more than one count but fewer than ten. This chain's CDR3 is CASSLLGAPTF. The CDR3, as DNA: TGTGCCAGCAGCTTGTTAGGGGCCCCCACCTTC. This chain uses TRBV5-5 with TRBJ1-2, with a possible D match to TRBD1 (5 bases). There are 11 residues in the CDR3. Trimming took off 1 base at V and 13 bases at J, with 11 bases between the two ends. Per germline, CDR1 SGHKS and CDR2 YYEKEE (reference sequence).

The chain uses TRBV28 and TRBJ1-5; no definite D call. CDR3 length equals 14 residues. Trimming left V 0 bases short and J 7 bases short, with 10 bases between. Looked up from germline, CDR1 is MDHEN and CDR2 is SYDVKM. CDR3 sequence: CASSLWEPGQPQHF. DNA of the CDR3: TGTGCCAGCAGTTTATGGGAACCCGGCCAGCCCCAGCATTTT.

The chain couples TRBV18 to TRBJ1-4, with D unresolved. V lost 6 bases, J lost 10 bases, and 21 bases lay in between. The CDR3 covers 15 residues. From germline, CDR1 is KGHSH and CDR2 LQKENI. This chain's CDR3 is CASSRRIEVYGKLFF. The CDR3 nucleotides are TGTGCCAGCTCCCGTCGTATCGAGGTTTATGGAAAACTGTTTTTT.

In the case of this clone: Additional DNA sequences in this sample encode the identical CDR3. The V and J genes are TRBV5-1 and TRBJ1-1; no firm D call. Germline V gives CDR1 SGHRS, CDR2 YFSETQ. Trimming removed 5 bases from V and 0 bases from J, with 2 bases in between. This CDR3 spans 11 amino acids. The CDR3 spells CASSLNTEAFF. CDR3 sequence (DNA): TGCGCCAGCAGTTTGAACACTGAAGCTTTCTTT. Filled out from reference TRBV5-1 and TRBJ1-1, the complete variable domain reads KAGVTQTPRYLIKTRGQQVTLSCSPISGHRSVSWYQQTPGQGLQFLFEYFSETQRNKGNFPGRFSGRQFSNSRSEMNVSTLELGDSALYLCASSLNTEAFFGQGTRLTVV.

The chain employs TRBV24-1 and TRBJ1-2; D is perhaps TRBD1 (5 bases). This CDR3 contains 13 residues. Germline V gene sequence: CDR1 KGHDR, CDR2 SFDVKD. V was trimmed by 4 bases and J by 8 bases, leaving 13 bases between them. The CDR3 DNA reads as TGTGCCACCAGTGACGCGGGACTGGGGGGCTACACCTTC. It codes for CATSDAGLGGYTF.

J is TRBJ1-4 and V is TRBV18, with TRBD1 matching 10 bases. Germline CDR1 is KGHSH and CDR2 is LQKENI. CDR3 length: 17 residues. Losses at the gene ends were 6 bases for V and 8 bases for J; bases not matched to a gene: 15. CDR3 sequence: CASSPVPRDRGGEKLFF. In DNA, the CDR3 is TGTGCCAGCTCCCCTGTCCCCCGGGACAGGGGTGGCGAAAAACTGTTTTTT.

V and J are TRBV3-1 (or the pseudogene TRBV3-2) and TRBJ2-7, with D hard to call. This CDR3 comprises 19 residues. Trimming stripped 1 base from V and 2 bases from J, with 24 bases between. Per germline, CDR1 LGHDT and CDR2 YNNKEL (reference sequence). The CDR3 DNA is TGTGCCAGCAGCCAAGCCCCTAGTACGGCAGGCCGCCCCACCTACGAGCAGTACTTC. This sequence encodes CASSQAPSTAGRPTYEQYF.

This chain links TRBV4-1 with TRBJ2-1; 8 bases are shared with TRBD2. The CDR3 spans 17 residues. CDR1 MGHRA and CDR2 YSYEKL come from the germline V gene. V shed 4 bases, J shed 9 bases, and the junction held 17 bases outside the gene matches. The CDR3 here is CASSPPPLGLERVEQFF. The CDR3 coding sequence is TGCGCCAGCAGCCCTCCCCCGCTGGGACTAGAAAGAGTTGAGCAGTTCTTC.

The rearrangement joins TRBV7-2 to TRBJ1-2; possible D gene TRBD1, 6 bases. V dropped 4 bases and J dropped 6 bases, with 12 bases sitting between them. Germline V gives CDR1 SGHTA, CDR2 FQGNSA. The CDR3 is made up of 13 amino acids. Here the CDR3 reads CASSYPSGDGYTF. The CDR3, as DNA: TGTGCCAGCAGCTACCCGTCAGGGGATGGCTACACCTTC. The full variable domain, completed using reference TRBV7-2 and TRBJ1-2, is GAGVSQSPSNKVTEKGKDVELRCDPISGHTALYWYRQSLGQGLEFLIYFQGNSAPDKSGLPSDRFSAERTGGSVSTLTIQRTQQEDSAVYLCASSYPSGDGYTFGSGTRLTVV.

The gene calls are TRBV7-2 and TRBJ1-2; TRBD1 matches 7 bases. This CDR3 region has 14 residues. CDR1 SGHTA and CDR2 FQGNSA come from the germline V gene. The J segment lost 8 bases and the V segment lost 2 bases, leaving 8 bases of the junction unmatched. CDR3 nucleotide sequence: TGTGCCAGCAGCTTATGGAGGGGGCAGGTCGGCTACACCTTC. It yields the protein CASSLWRGQVGYTF.

The chain joins TRBV19 to TRBJ1-1, with 7 bases matching TRBD1. J lost 5 bases, V lost 5 bases, and 11 bases had no gene match. CDR3 size: 15 residues. CDR1 LNHDA and CDR2 SQIVND come from the germline V gene (reference sequence). CDR3 in DNA: TGTGCCAGTAGTCCCCTCCGACAGGGTGATACTGAAGCTTTCTTT. Its translation is CASSPLRQGDTEAFF.

V gene TRBV14 combines with J gene TRBJ1-2, with no clear D. V dropped 1 base and J dropped 8 bases, with 14 bases sitting between them. From germline, CDR1 is SGHDN and CDR2 FVKESK. This CDR3 has 14 amino acids. CDR3 coding DNA: TGTGCCAGCAGCCAAGTTGCAGGAACCCGGGGCTACACCTTC. This sequence encodes CASSQVAGTRGYTF.

V usage is TRBV7-2 and J usage is TRBJ1-2, with D hard to call. Trimming shortened V by 1 base and J by 2 bases, and 8 bases separated the two germline ends. CDR1 SGHTA and CDR2 FQGNSA come from the germline V gene. The CDR3 runs to 14 residues. The CDR3 reads CASSLELLNYGYTF. CDR3 sequence (DNA): TGTGCCAGCAGCTTAGAGTTGCTGAACTATGGCTACACCTTC.

V gene TRBV19 combines with J gene TRBJ1-5; perhaps TRBD1 as D (6 bases). Germline lookup yields CDR1 LNHDA and CDR2 SQIVND (reference sequence). Trimming stripped 0 bases from V and 4 bases from J, with 10 bases between. This CDR3 has 15 residues. The CDR3 is CASSIEWGANQPQHF. Written as DNA, the CDR3 is TGTGCCAGTAGTATAGAGTGGGGGGCGAATCAGCCCCAGCATTTT.

The genes are TRBV12-3 or TRBV12-4 and TRBJ2-1; D not certain. Deletions cut 5 bases from V and 6 bases from J, with 11 bases between. The CDR3 runs 13 residues. As DNA, the CDR3 is TGTGCCAGCAGTCCGTCATGGCCCAATGAGCAGTTCTTC. Protein sequence: CASSPSWPNEQFF.

The V gene is TRBV6-5, the J gene TRBJ2-2; 7 nucleotides align to TRBD1. V shed 7 bases and J 1 base; nucleotides not matched to a gene: 3. The CDR3 spans 14 residues. Germline-derived CDR1 and CDR2 are MNHEY and SVGAGI. The CDR3 sequence is CASTWTGNTGELFF. The DNA for the CDR3 is TGTGCCAGCACGTGGACAGGGAACACCGGGGAGCTGTTTTTT.

The chain's CDR3 is CASSQTGGSEKLFF. As DNA, the CDR3 is TGTGCCAGCAGCCAGACAGGGGGCAGTGAAAAACTGTTTTTT. The rearrangement uses TRBV7-8 and TRBJ1-4; 10 nucleotides line up with TRBD1. Germline trimming cut 5 bases from V and 7 bases from J; bases unmatched to any gene: 4. CDR1 SGHVS and CDR2 FQNEAQ come from the germline V gene. The CDR3 consists of 14 residues.

This clone has more than one count but fewer than ten. The chain is built from TRBV4-2 and TRBJ1-6, with 7 bases aligning to TRBD1. Germline V gene lookup returns CDR1 LGHNA and CDR2 YNFKEQ. There are 18 residues in the CDR3. V was clipped by 1 base and J by 9 bases; unmatched bases: 15. The CDR3 sequence: CASSQVGGRQGPRSPLHF. CDR3 in DNA: TGTGCCAGCAGCCAAGTAGGGGGACGACAGGGACCTCGTTCACCCCTCCACTTT.

This clone was observed a handful of times. The chain has TRBV10-3 and TRBJ2-2; TRBD1 matches at 8 bases. J gave up 1 base and V 2 bases, and 3 bases lay outside the gene matches. Germline lookup yields CDR1 ENHRY and CDR2 SYGVKD. This CDR3 is built from 16 residues. As DNA, the CDR3 is TGTGCCATCAGTGAGGGGGGGACAGGGAACACCGGGGAGCTGTTTTTT. This translates into CAISEGGTGNTGELFF.

This chain uses TRBV19 with TRBJ1-5, with D possibly being TRBD1 (5 bases). CDR3 length equals 17 residues. Trimming left V 2 bases short and J 3 bases short, with 17 bases between. Germline values: CDR1 LNHDA, CDR2 SQIVND (reference sequence). The DNA of the CDR3 is TGTGCCAGTAGTATAAGCGGGTTCCGGGACCTCAATCAGCCCCAGCATTTT. Translating it yields CASSISGFRDLNQPQHF. Supplemented by reference TRBV19 and TRBJ1-5, the full variable domain reads DGGITQSPKYLFRKEGQNVTLSCEQNLNHDAMYWYRQDPGQGLRLIYYSQIVNDFQKGDIAEGYSVSREKKESFPLTVTSAQKNPTAFYLCASSISGFRDLNQPQHFGDGTRLSIL.

About this clone: Other DNA sequences in the sample encode the same CDR3. The genes are TRBV2 and TRBJ1-1; 9 bases map to TRBD1. The CDR3 sequence is 13 residues long. V lost 6 bases and J lost 5; bases outside the gene matches: 4. The germline CDR1 and CDR2 sequences are SNHLY and FYNNEI. CDR3 nucleotides: TGTGCCAGCAGCGGACAGGGGTCGACTGAAGCTTTCTTT. It yields the protein CASSGQGSTEAFF.

The V and J genes are TRBV11-3 and TRBJ2-6; D is undetermined. V dropped 4 bases and J dropped 0 bases, with 7 bases sitting between them. The germline V gene has CDR1 SGHNT and CDR2 YENEEA. The CDR3 loop spans 15 amino acids. The CDR3 region is CASSSSDSGANVLTF. The CDR3, as DNA: TGTGCCAGCAGCTCGTCTGACTCTGGGGCCAACGTCCTGACTTTC.

The CDR3 sequence: CASSLWGLDETQYF. In DNA form, the CDR3 reads TGTGCCAGCAGCTTATGGGGCCTCGATGAGACGCAGTATTTT. This rearrangement joins TRBV7-3 to TRBJ2-3; D is perhaps TRBD1 (5 bases). Germline loops: CDR1 SGHTA, CDR2 FQGTGA. V was shortened by 2 bases and J by 9 bases, with 15 bases between the two germline ends. This CDR3 spans 14 amino acids.

The V call is TRBV7-2, the J call TRBJ2-2, with D perhaps TRBD1 or TRBD2 (5 bases each). CDR1 and CDR2 (germline): SGHTA, FQGNSA. Trimming took off 1 base at V and 13 bases at J, with 13 bases between the two ends. The CDR3 loop spans 13 amino acids. The CDR3 region has the DNA TGTGCCAGCAGCTTAGAGTGGGGACGGGTGCTGTTTTTT. As protein: CASSLEWGRVLFF.